This T cell receptor (beta chain) was sequenced during a study of OX40 agonist ivuxolimab in advanced cancers. Study background: Subjects had a mean age of around 63 years, with a range of 23 to 79; more than 70% were male.

The germline V gene has CDR1 SGHVS and CDR2 FNYEAQ. This CDR3 has 14 residues. V was cut by 3 bases and J by 4 bases, with 9 bases left in between. Many counts were recorded for this clone. Clones were read by immunoSEQ multiplex PCR, and TCRdb kept only the in-frame ones, dropping some. The sample carries 20,000 to 30,000 clones, more than 70% recorded once. The sample in question was CD4+ or CD8+ T cells sorted from blood, obtained in a trial of the OX40 agonist ivuxolimab. The chain recombines TRBV7-6 with TRBJ2-2; no definite D call. The receptor was derived from an adult with an advanced solid tumor such as melanoma, head and neck, liver or kidney cancer. The CDR3 sequence is CASSFPGSTGELFF. The CDR3 region has the DNA TGTGCCAGCAGCTTCCCGGGTAGCACCGGGGAGCTGTTTTTT.